This T cell receptor beta chain stems from a study of cytomegalovirus exposure and HLA in healthy donors. Concerning this clone itself: Its antigen is not identified.

The PCR had 60 Vbeta and 13 Jbeta primers. Repertoires were generated with immunoSEQ multiplex PCR, while TCRdb's copy carries only in-frame clones and drops some. The sample has about 130,000 clones, around three quarters seen once. V was clipped by 5 bases and J by 9 bases; unmatched bases: 7. Germline loops: CDR1 MNHEY, CDR2 SMNVEV (reference sequence). The CDR3 is made up of 13 amino acids. Overall study results and limits: Sequencing probably produced one cluster of sequence variants that were highly shared. Using a false discovery rate of 0.05, a later analysis showed that 16,000 or so TCR beta sequences were associated with HLA alleles. A list of approximately 160 TCR beta chains associated with cytomegalovirus was given.

Sequencing was performed on PBMCs. This sequence originates from a man aged 40-55 years in good health and CMV-seronegative. The J gene is TRBJ2-7, the V gene TRBV27, with 10 bases identical to TRBD1. Here the CDR3 reads CASSTGTGVGQYF. CDR3 DNA sequence: TGTGCCAGCAGTACAGGGACAGGGGTCGGGCAGTACTTC.